The entry that follows covers one T cell receptor (beta chain) sequence. Its specificity is unknown. Sequencing was performed with immunoSEQ multiplex PCR; in TCRdb, only in-frame clones are kept and a portion is missing. The top ten clones hold about 1.6% of a sample with 60,000 to 80,000 clones, approximately 87% of them seen once. The data were taken from a study of CD4 T cells in relation to SARS-CoV-2 and coronaviruses. Regarding the study as a whole: Roughly three fifths of donors had memory CD4+ clonotypes crossrecognizing SARS-CoV-2 and common cold coronavirus spike. No crossreactivity against non-spike viral proteins was tested here.

CD4+ T cells from unexposed donors were obtained before the COVID-19 pandemic (2011-2018). Cryopreserved PBMCs were CD4-enriched, then split into naive and memory cells. The receptor was isolated from a human donor in good health. The material sequenced was memory CD4+ T cells from PBMCs.

The CDR3 sequence: CASGLPAQGYEQYF. As DNA, the CDR3 is TGTGCCAGCGGACTCCCCGCCCAGGGCTACGAGCAGTACTTC. V is TRBV27 and J is TRBJ2-7; D could derive from TRBD1 or TRBD2 (5 bases each). The CDR3 runs to 14 residues. Germline V gives CDR1 MNHEY, CDR2 SMNVEV (reference sequence). V was cut by 8 bases and J by 3 bases, with 17 bases left in between.